Below, 25 T cell receptor beta chains from the same sample are listed, as sequenced in a study of cytomegalovirus exposure and HLA in healthy donors. Some clones are missing from TCRdb's copy, which holds only in-frame ones; the method was immunoSEQ multiplex PCR. The table has 100,000 to 120,000 clones, approximately 89% seen once. The specimen was PBMCs. The receptors were sampled from a woman between 18 and 30 years old in good health and CMV-seronegative.

This clone was detected once. This chain connects TRBV5-1 to TRBJ1-3; possibly TRBD1 for D (5 bases). CDR1 and CDR2 from the germline V gene are SGHRS and YFSETQ. This CDR3 is built from 14 residues. V gave up 3 bases and J gave up 4 bases, with 11 bases separating them. The CDR3 loop is CASSSTVAGNTIYF. The CDR3 DNA reads as TGCGCCAGCAGCTCGACAGTGGCCGGAAACACCATATATTTT. Based on the CDR3 plus reference TRBV5-1 and TRBJ1-3, the full variable domain is KAGVTQTPRYLIKTRGQQVTLSCSPISGHRSVSWYQQTPGQGLQFLFEYFSETQRNKGNFPGRFSGRQFSNSRSEMNVSTLELGDSALYLCASSSTVAGNTIYFGEGSWLTVV.

CDR3 bases: TGTGCCAGCAGTTTACAGGCGAACACCGGGGAGCTGTTTTTT. This gives the protein CASSLQANTGELFF. This chain joins TRBV27 and TRBJ2-2; D is unclear. Trimming pared 2 bases from V and 0 bases from J, leaving 4 bases between. The CDR3 sequence is 14 residues long. Per the germline V gene, CDR1 is MNHEY and CDR2 is SMNVEV (reference sequence).

The chain links TRBV30 to TRBJ1-1; D perhaps matches TRBD1 (6 bases). Deletions cut 3 bases from V and 0 bases from J, with 17 bases between. The CDR3 contains 16 residues. In germline, CDR1 is GTSNPN, CDR2 SVGIG (reference sequence). The CDR3 DNA reads TGTGCCTGGAGCGCACTTTGGGACACAGTGAACACTGAAGCTTTCTTT. Translation: CAWSALWDTVNTEAFF.

The rearrangement uses TRBV27 and TRBJ1-5; 9 nucleotides align to TRBD1. The CDR3 has 16 residues. V dropped 1 base and J dropped 3; count of bases not matched to a gene: 4. Germline V gives CDR1 MNHEY, CDR2 SMNVEV (reference sequence). The CDR3 protein is CASSLWGQGTNQPQHF. CDR3 bases: TGTGCCAGCAGTTTATGGGGACAGGGTACCAATCAGCCCCAGCATTTT.

In this sample, this clone turned up once. The chain employs TRBV28 and TRBJ2-4; the D gene is possibly TRBD1 (5 bases). V shed 5 bases and J shed 2 bases, with 13 bases lying between them. The CDR3 extends over 15 amino acids. Germline CDR1 reads MDHEN; CDR2 reads SYDVKM. The CDR3: CASSPTDTPKNIQYF. CDR3 DNA: TGTGCCAGCAGTCCGACGGACACGCCCAAAAACATTCAGTACTTC.

This clone appeared once. This chain joins TRBV4-3 and TRBJ1-5; the match to TRBD1 covers 8 bases. Germline V lookup: CDR1 LGHNA, CDR2 YSLEER. V shed 2 bases and J 3 bases; nucleotides not matched to a gene: 9. This CDR3 contains 17 residues. The CDR3, as DNA: TGCGCCAGCAGCCAAAGTACAGGGGGATACGTCAATCAGCCCCAGCATTTT. Its translation is CASSQSTGGYVNQPQHF.

The V call is TRBV4-3, the J call TRBJ2-5; TRBD1 might be the D (5 bases). The germline gives CDR1 LGHNA, CDR2 YSLEER. V lost 1 base and J 2 bases, leaving 8 bases between the germline ends. CDR3 length: 14 residues. CDR3 DNA: TGCGCCAGCAGCCAAGTCAGGGCACAAGAGACCCAGTACTTC. It yields the protein CASSQVRAQETQYF.

CDR3: CASSLVGQGSSYEQYF. CDR3 in DNA: TGTGCCAGCAGCTTAGTTGGGCAGGGGTCCTCCTACGAGCAGTACTTC. The chain uses TRBV7-9 and TRBJ2-7; D might be TRBD1 (6 bases). V lost 1 base, J lost 0 bases, and 13 bases lay in between. Germline V gene lookup returns CDR1 SEHNR and CDR2 FQNEAQ (reference sequence). This CDR3 is 16 amino acids long.

This clone was detected once. The chain is built from TRBV9 and TRBJ2-1, with unresolved D. There are 15 residues in the CDR3. V was pared by 0 bases and J by 7 bases, with 14 bases between. CDR1 and CDR2 from the germline V gene are SGDLS and YYNGEE. This CDR3 is CASSVDGRAQNEQFF. The CDR3 coding sequence is TGTGCCAGCAGCGTAGATGGGCGCGCCCAGAATGAGCAGTTCTTC.

This rearrangement joins TRBV21-1 to TRBJ2-7; TRBD1 was called by the table and not checked on the DNA. TRBV21-1 is termed a pseudogene. This CDR3 has 15 residues. The DNA for the CDR3 is TGTGCCAGCAGCATCCCAACCGGGACAGGATACGAGCAGTACTTC. Amino acid sequence: CASSIPTGTGYEQYF.

A single count supports this clone. CDR3 in DNA: TGCGCCAGCAGCTCCAGTGCAGGGGGCGGGAGCGGGGAGCTGTTTTTT. Amino acids: CASSSSAGGGSGELFF. The rearrangement joins TRBV5-1 to TRBJ2-2; perhaps TRBD1 as D (8 bases). V lost 3 bases and J lost 7, with 19 bases in between. The CDR3 covers 16 residues. Germline V gene lookup returns CDR1 SGHRS and CDR2 YFSETQ.

The J gene is TRBJ2-2, the V gene TRBV9; TRBD1 is a possible D gene (5 bases). The germline V and J ends were trimmed by 7 bases and 1 base, with 14 bases remaining between them. Germline CDR1 SGDLS, CDR2 YYNGEE. The CDR3 is made up of 15 amino acids. DNA of the CDR3: TGTGCCAGCTCCATTGGGGCACAGAACACCGGGGAGCTGTTTTTT. Amino acid sequence: CASSIGAQNTGELFF. The complete variable domain, with remaining parts taken from reference TRBV9 and TRBJ2-2, reads DSGVTQTPKHLITATGQRVTLRCSPRSGDLSVYWYQQSLDQGLQFLIQYYNGEERAKGNILERFSAQQFPDLHSELNLSSLELGDSALYFCASSIGAQNTGELFFGEGSRLTVL.

The J gene is TRBJ1-4, the V gene TRBV6-1, with 10 positions matching TRBD1. Germline CDR1 and CDR2: MNHNS and SASEGT. The trim removed 8 bases at V and 16 bases at J, leaving 13 bases unmatched. This CDR3 is built from 13 residues. CDR3 residues: CASSPGTGASAFF. CDR3 DNA sequence: TGTGCCAGCTCTCCCGGGACAGGGGCGAGCGCGTTTTTT.

This chain links TRBV7-8 with TRBJ1-4, with D unresolved. Looked up from germline, CDR1 is SGHVS and CDR2 is FQNEAQ. Trimming cost V 5 bases and J 7 bases, with 23 bases left between them. The length of the CDR3 is 17 residues. The CDR3, as DNA: TGTGCCAGCAGCCGCACCCCTCGAGGAGAGTACGGTGAAAAACTGTTTTTT. Amino acid sequence: CASSRTPRGEYGEKLFF.

V is TRBV9 and J is TRBJ2-3; the match to TRBD2 covers 7 bases. J gave up 1 base and V 4 bases, and 9 bases lay outside the gene matches. The germline V gene encodes CDR1 SGDLS and CDR2 YYNGEE. This CDR3 is 16 amino acids long. CDR3 residues: CASSLDPRGGTDTQYF. The CDR3 DNA follows: TGTGCCAGCAGCCTAGATCCCCGGGGGGGCACAGATACGCAGTATTTT.

This clone came up once. This sequence joins TRBV27 and TRBJ2-1; the match to TRBD1 covers 9 bases. CDR1 MNHEY and CDR2 SMNVEV come from the germline V gene (reference sequence). The V segment lost 5 bases and the J segment 7 bases; nucleotides outside the gene matches: 9. The CDR3 runs to 15 residues. The CDR3: CASSGDRAVVNEQFF. CDR3 DNA: TGTGCCAGCAGTGGGGACAGGGCGGTAGTAAATGAGCAGTTCTTC.

The V and J genes are TRBV4-2 and TRBJ2-7; D may be TRBD1 (6 bases). Germline CDR1 reads LGHNA; CDR2 reads YNFKEQ. CDR3 length: 15 amino acids. Trimming took off 1 base at V and 1 base at J, with 11 bases between the two ends. CDR3 bases: TGTGCCAGCAGCCAAGGCCCAGGGGTTTCCTACGAGCAGTACTTC. This translates into CASSQGPGVSYEQYF.

This clone occurred once. The chain couples TRBV29-1 to TRBJ2-5; perhaps TRBD1 as D (5 bases). Between the trimmed V and J ends, which lost 7 bases and 4 bases, there was a span of 19 bases. Germline V lookup: CDR1 SQVTM, CDR2 ANQGSEA. This CDR3 has 14 amino acids. CDR3 DNA sequence: TGCAGCGAAAAGGGGCTAGGGGTGGGAGAGACCCAGTACTTC. As protein: CSEKGLGVGETQYF.

The CDR3 here is CASSPQRNVPQHF. In nucleotides, the CDR3 is TGTGCCAGTAGTCCCCAGCGGAATGTTCCCCAGCATTTT. The rearrangement links TRBV19 to TRBJ1-5; no firm D call. Germline CDR1 and CDR2: LNHDA and SQIVND (reference sequence). The CDR3 has 13 amino acids. Trimming cost V 5 bases and J 10 bases, with 15 bases left between them.

The chain has TRBV29-1 and TRBJ1-1, with 8 bases that match TRBD1. Germline loops: CDR1 SQVTM, CDR2 ANQGSEA. The CDR3 is 13 residues long. V shed 6 bases, J shed 1 base, and the junction held 4 bases outside the gene matches. This CDR3 reads CSVAGGWNTEAFF. CDR3 nucleotide sequence: TGCAGCGTCGCAGGGGGCTGGAACACTGAAGCTTTCTTT.

This sequence joins TRBV10-2 and TRBJ2-7; D possibly corresponds to TRBD1 (6 bases). Deletions cut 4 bases from V and 4 bases from J, with 8 bases between. The germline CDR1 and CDR2 sequences are WSHSY and SAAADI. The CDR3 is made up of 12 amino acids. CDR3 sequence: CASSGQGYEQYF. DNA of the CDR3: TGCGCCAGCAGTGGTCAGGGGTACGAGCAGTACTTC.

The table lists this clone with a count of one. V gene TRBV28 combines with J gene TRBJ1-5; a possible D gene is TRBD1 (6 bases). Germline V gives CDR1 MDHEN, CDR2 SYDVKM. This CDR3 comprises 16 residues. V lost 4 bases and J 2 bases, leaving 15 bases between the germline ends. The CDR3 DNA is TGTGCCAGCAGTTGGGTGACAGGTGGTGGCAATCAGCCCCAGCATTTT. It translates to CASSWVTGGGNQPQHF.

This clone occurred once. The chain combines TRBV28 with TRBJ2-7; TRBD1 matches at 8 bases. CDR1 is MDHEN, CDR2 SYDVKM, per germline. Trimming cost V 5 bases and J 3 bases; bases outside gene matches: 6. The CDR3 consists of 14 residues. CDR3 loop: CASSLQGANYEQYF. The CDR3, as DNA: TGTGCCAGCAGTCTTCAGGGGGCGAACTACGAGCAGTACTTC.

The chain recombines TRBV11-1 with TRBJ2-7; possible D gene TRBD1, 5 bases. The CDR3 sequence is 14 residues long. CDR1 SGHAT and CDR2 FQDESV come from the germline V gene (reference sequence). V was clipped by 6 bases and J by 2 bases, with 14 bases between them. In DNA, the CDR3 is TGTGCCAGCAGTCTCGGCAGGGCCACCTACGAGCAGTACTTC. Translation: CASSLGRATYEQYF.

V is TRBV5-8 and J is TRBJ2-7; the match to TRBD1 covers 9 bases. The V segment lost 4 bases and the J segment 1 base; nucleotides outside the gene matches: 6. The germline V gene has CDR1 SGHTS and CDR2 YDEGEE. The CDR3 spans 15 residues. CDR3 protein: CASSPWTGVSYEQYF. As DNA, the CDR3 is TGTGCCAGCAGCCCGTGGACAGGGGTTTCCTACGAGCAGTACTTC.